The present T cell receptor beta chain was sequenced within a study of shared clonotypes between healthy human individuals. CD45RO-negative, CCR7-positively selected cells formed the naive CD8 fraction, excluding terminally differentiated effector memory CD45RA+ cells. Assay: immunoSEQ multiplex PCR; the TCRdb copy retains only in-frame clones and omits some. The sample lists roughly 2,000,000 clones, about 95% seen once, with 1% to 1.5% in the top ten. Germline V gene sequence: CDR1 SGHTA, CDR2 FQGNSA. The V gene end was trimmed by 4 bases and the J gene end by 7 bases; junction bases not matched to a gene: 12. The CDR3 consists of 18 residues.

Sequenced material: naive CD8+ T cells sorted from blood. V usage is TRBV7-2 and J usage is TRBJ2-2, with TRBD2 matching over 13 bases. This clonotype was sampled from a man aged 18 to 30 in good health. CDR3 region: CASSSGLAGSYVGGELFF. CDR3 bases: TGTGCCAGCAGCTCGGGACTAGCGGGAAGCTATGTAGGCGGGGAGCTGTTTTTT.